Below, 22 T cell receptor beta chains from the same sample are listed, as sequenced in a study of early T cells in non-severe SARS-CoV-2 infection. Using its own MiXCR run on the 5' RACE reads, TCRdb lists one record per CDR3 protein. The table shows around 84,000 distinct CDR3 sequences, with over 9.5% occurring only once. The sequences come from whole blood, collected at baseline. The receptors come from an adult who was a healthcare worker with PCR-confirmed SARS-CoV-2 infection or an uninfected control (not recorded which).

This clonotype was seen ten or more times. The chain is built from TRBV5-4 and TRBJ2-7; D is possibly TRBD1 (5 bases). The germline CDR1 and CDR2 sequences are SGHNT and YYREEE (reference sequence). The length of the CDR3 is 13 residues. The V end lost 8 bases, the J end lost 5 bases, and 17 bases lay between the germline ends. The CDR3 reads CASSDTLRDEQYF. CDR3 nucleotide sequence: TGTGCCAGTTCGGACACTCTCAGGGACGAGCAGTACTTC.

The chain is built from TRBV7-6 and TRBJ2-3; TRBD1 agrees at 8 bases. V was pared by 4 bases and J by 4 bases, with 4 bases of the junction left unmatched. Germline values: CDR1 SGHVS, CDR2 FNYEAQ. The CDR3 sequence is 14 residues long. The CDR3 nucleotides are TGTGCCAGCAGCTCCCCAGGGGGCGCAGATACGCAGTATTTT. Amino acid sequence: CASSSPGGADTQYF.

This clonotype was detected only a few times. The genes are TRBV23-1 and TRBJ2-1, with a weak D call TRBD1 (6 bases). TRBV23-1 is classed as an ORF, of uncertain function. There are 17 residues in the CDR3. Trimming took 0 bases from V and 5 from J, leaving 17 bases between them. CDR3 residues: CASSQSKDSPTNNEQFF. The CDR3 region has the DNA TGCGCCAGCAGTCAATCCAAGGACAGTCCCACCAACAATGAGCAGTTCTTC.

This clonotype was counted ten times or more. This chain joins TRBV29-1 and TRBJ2-4; 9 bases align to TRBD1. The CDR3 is made up of 13 amino acids. After removal of 8 bases from V and 5 bases from J, the junction contained 7 bases not matched to a gene. Looked up from germline, CDR1 is SQVTM and CDR2 is ANQGSEA. The CDR3 sequence is CSPGGTGQNIQYF. CDR3 in DNA: TGCAGCCCAGGGGGGACAGGGCAAAACATTCAGTACTTC.

The chain joins TRBV10-3 to TRBJ2-7; 9 positions match TRBD2. The CDR3 is made up of 15 amino acids. Germline-derived CDR1 and CDR2 are ENHRY and SYGVKD. With V trimmed by 6 bases and J by 4 bases, 10 bases remained unmatched. CDR3 coding DNA: TGTGCCATCAGGCCGACTAGCGGAGGCCATTACGAGCAGTACTTC. It translates to CAIRPTSGGHYEQYF.

This clonotype was seen at least ten times. The rearrangement links TRBV2 to TRBJ2-5, with no clear D. The CDR3 is made up of 15 amino acids. V lost 6 bases to trimming and J lost 5 bases, with 19 bases between them. From germline, CDR1 is SNHLY and CDR2 FYNNEI. CDR3 sequence: CASRESLQRWETQYF. CDR3 coding DNA: TGTGCCAGCAGGGAATCCCTACAAAGGTGGGAGACCCAGTACTTC.

V and J are TRBV13 and TRBJ2-7, with 7 bases matching TRBD2. From germline, CDR1 is PRHDT and CDR2 FYEKMQ (reference sequence). Trimming took 5 bases from V and 12 from J; bases not matched to a gene: 16. This CDR3 has 14 amino acids. This CDR3 reads CASSRSGVRFRLYF. The CDR3 region has the DNA TGTGCCAGCAGCCGGAGCGGGGTACGTTTTCGGCTGTACTTC.

This clonotype came up many times. The chain couples TRBV13 to TRBJ1-3; tentative D call: TRBD1 (5 bases). Germline-derived CDR1 and CDR2 are PRHDT and FYEKMQ (reference sequence). V gave up 0 bases and J gave up 0 bases, with 12 bases separating them. This CDR3 has 17 residues. CDR3 sequence (DNA): TGTGCCAGCAGCTTAGGGATCCAGGGAAGCTCTGGAAACACCATATATTTT. The encoded protein is CASSLGIQGSSGNTIYF.

The sample holds a few counts of this clonotype. The rearrangement links TRBV4-2 to TRBJ2-2; 9 bases align to TRBD2. V shed 4 bases and J 7 bases; nucleotides not matched to a gene: 4. There are 14 residues in the CDR3. Germline values: CDR1 LGHNA, CDR2 YNFKEQ. As DNA, the CDR3 is TGTGCCAGCAGCCTCCGGACTAGCGACGGGGAGCTGTTTTTT. Its protein product is CASSLRTSDGELFF.

This clonotype was counted between two and nine times. The chain carries TRBV29-1 and TRBJ1-1; a possible D gene is TRBD1 (5 bases). This CDR3 has 11 residues. The V gene lost 5 bases and the J gene lost 10 bases, with 14 bases spanning the gap. Germline V gene sequence: CDR1 SQVTM, CDR2 ANQGSEA. The CDR3 DNA reads TGCAGCGTTCCAAGGCAGGGAATAGCTTTCTTT. Encoded protein: CSVPRQGIAFF.

There are many counts of this clonotype. The chain couples TRBV7-6 to TRBJ2-7; D is unresolved. The CDR3 contains 12 residues. With 5 bases removed from V and 4 bases from J, the gap between germline ends came to 9 bases. Germline-derived CDR1 and CDR2 are SGHVS and FNYEAQ. The CDR3 here is CASSPRGYEQYF. DNA for the CDR3: TGTGCCAGCAGCCCGCGTGGATACGAGCAGTACTTC.

The sample holds a few counts of this clonotype. V and J are TRBV9 and TRBJ1-3; tentatively, D is TRBD1 (6 bases). Germline values: CDR1 SGDLS, CDR2 YYNGEE. V was pared by 4 bases and J by 7 bases, with 15 bases between. There are 14 residues in the CDR3. The CDR3, as DNA: TGTGCCAGCAGCCCTCGACAGGTTCCCAACACCATATATTTT. Translated: CASSPRQVPNTIYF. The full variable domain, with the rest looked up from reference TRBV9 and TRBJ1-3, is DSGVTQTPKHLITATGQRVTLRCSPRSGDLSVYWYQQSLDQGLQFLIQYYNGEERAKGNILERFSAQQFPDLHSELNLSSLELGDSALYFCASSPRQVPNTIYFGEGSWLTVV.

The table lists this clonotype with many counts. The CDR3 region is CASSLSGSEKLFF. CDR3 nucleotide sequence: TGTGCCAGCAGCTTATCAGGATCTGAAAAACTGTTTTTT. The chain has TRBV7-9 and TRBJ1-4; D not certain. CDR1 is SEHNR, CDR2 FQNEAQ, per germline (reference sequence). This CDR3 region has 13 residues. Trimming left V 2 bases short and J 7 bases short, with 8 bases between.

This clonotype was seen a few times. The rearrangement joins TRBV3-1 to TRBJ2-7; perhaps TRBD2 as D (6 bases). The CDR3 has 16 residues. CDR1 is LGHDT and CDR2 is YNNKEL in the germline V gene (reference sequence). V was clipped by 4 bases and J by 1 base, with 17 bases between them. CDR3 nucleotides: TGTGCCAGCAGCCCACTTGGAGGGAGTAGTTCCTACGAGCAGTACTTC. The encoded protein is CASSPLGGSSSYEQYF.

The chain carries TRBV28 and TRBJ1-5, with D maybe TRBD1 (5 bases). V lost 1 base to trimming and J lost 2 bases, with 15 bases between them. CDR1 and CDR2 (germline): MDHEN, SYDVKM. The CDR3 has 17 amino acids. The DNA of the CDR3 is TGTGCCAGCAGTTTATCTCAGGGCCTGGGGGGCAATCAGCCCCAGCATTTT. It translates to CASSLSQGLGGNQPQHF.

The chain combines TRBV12-3 or TRBV12-4 with TRBJ2-3, with D possibly TRBD1 on 6 matching bases. The V gene lost 7 bases and the J gene lost 3 bases, with 23 bases spanning the gap. The CDR3 has 17 residues. This CDR3 reads CASTPPRGRGRTDTQYF. The CDR3 DNA follows: TGTGCCAGCACTCCTCCCCGAGGCAGGGGTAGAACAGATACGCAGTATTTT.

This clonotype came up a few times. This sequence joins TRBV3-1 and TRBJ1-6, with D hard to call. Germline CDR1 LGHDT, CDR2 YNNKEL (reference sequence). V gave up 5 bases and J gave up 7 bases, with 9 bases separating them. The CDR3 is made up of 13 amino acids. CDR3 region: CASSLTRNSPLHF. The CDR3 coding sequence is TGTGCCAGCAGCTTGACTAGGAATTCACCCCTCCACTTT.

This clonotype was seen a few times. The rearrangement uses TRBV12-3 or TRBV12-4 and TRBJ2-5; 15 nucleotides agree with TRBD2. After removal of 5 bases from V and 5 bases from J, the junction contained 9 bases not matched to a gene. CDR3 length: 17 amino acids. CDR3: CASSLRTSGRAWETQYF. The CDR3 DNA sequence: TGTGCCAGCAGTCTTCGGACTAGCGGGAGGGCCTGGGAGACCCAGTACTTC.

In its sample, this clonotype is medium-sized. The CDR3 nucleotides are TGCGCCAGCAGCTCGACACCCGGGACATGGGGCAACGAGCAGTACTTC. This sequence encodes CASSSTPGTWGNEQYF. The chain combines TRBV5-1 with TRBJ2-7; tentative D call: TRBD1 (6 bases). This CDR3 spans 16 amino acids. Germline V gene sequence: CDR1 SGHRS, CDR2 YFSETQ. Deletions cut 3 bases from V and 5 bases from J, with 21 bases between.

This clonotype has only a few counts. V is TRBV19 and J is TRBJ2-5, with TRBD1 identical over 7 bases. V shed 1 base and J 5 bases; nucleotides not matched to a gene: 10. The CDR3 spans 16 residues. Germline-derived CDR1 and CDR2 are LNHDA and SQIVND (reference sequence). The DNA for the CDR3 is TGTGCCAGTAGTATAGCCCGACAGGGATCAACGGAGACCCAGTACTTC. Its translation is CASSIARQGSTETQYF.

The chain combines TRBV10-3 with TRBJ2-5, with 9 positions matching TRBD1. This CDR3 has 15 amino acids. V lost 8 bases, J lost 0 bases, and 7 bases stayed unmatched. Germline CDR1 and CDR2: ENHRY and SYGVKD. The CDR3 protein is CAIDSGTGNQETQYF. CDR3 nucleotides: TGTGCCATCGACTCCGGGACAGGGAACCAAGAGACCCAGTACTTC.

This clonotype was picked up a small number of times. The chain employs TRBV5-4 and TRBJ2-5; 8 bases agree with TRBD2. Losses at the gene ends were 5 bases for V and 4 bases for J; bases not matched to a gene: 4. Germline V gene data show CDR1 as SGHNT and CDR2 as YYREEE (reference sequence). The CDR3 contains 13 residues. CDR3 coding DNA: TGTGCCAGCAGTCTTGCGGGAGGAGAGACCCAGTACTTC. Its protein product is CASSLAGGETQYF.